This TCR beta chain was profiled in a study of cytomegalovirus exposure and HLA in healthy donors. Trimming removed 5 bases from V and 1 base from J; junction bases left unmatched: 2. This CDR3 has 14 amino acids. Germline V gene data show CDR1 as MNHEY and CDR2 as SMNVEV (reference sequence). A word on this clone: Antigen unknown.

The PCR ran on 60 Vbeta and 13 Jbeta primers. This table comes from immunoSEQ multiplex PCR, and its TCRdb copy is limited to in-frame clones, with some not included. This listing includes around 44,000 clones. Whole-study results and caveats: V- and J-gene trimming of TCR beta was linked (in a later analysis) to a missense DCLRE1C variant. For most TCR beta V segments, an earlier analysis put the productive rate at about 87% or about 30% of the time.

The origin of this receptor is a male donor in good health and CMV-seropositive. The sample taken for sequencing was PBMCs. The rearrangement uses TRBV27 and TRBJ2-7; TRBD1 matches at 10 bases. DNA of the CDR3: TGTGCCAGCAGTCCGGACAGGGGGTCCTACGAGCAGTACTTC. Its translation: CASSPDRGSYEQYF.